This passage covers 3 T cell receptor beta chains from one sample sequenced in a study of blood T cell repertoires in COVID-19. The table came from immunoSEQ multiplex PCR; TCRdb's copy has only in-frame clones and leaves some out. The sample gives about 320,000 clones, around 80% of which show up once; about 1.2% is in the top ten. Specimen: peripheral blood. These receptor sequences come from a woman aged 50 to 65 with acute or convalescent COVID-19.

J is TRBJ1-2 and V is TRBV12-3 or TRBV12-4; D unresolved. Trimming left V 7 bases short and J 4 bases short, with 13 bases between. This CDR3 is 13 amino acids long. This chain's CDR3 is CASTPAGSYGYTF. Here the CDR3 DNA reads TGTGCCAGCACTCCGGCAGGCAGCTATGGCTACACCTTC.

This CDR3 reads CASRRQGYGYTF. CDR3 coding DNA: TGTGCCAGCCGGAGGCAGGGGTATGGCTACACCTTC. The chain recombines TRBV2 with TRBJ1-2; D may be TRBD1 (6 bases). In germline, CDR1 is SNHLY, CDR2 FYNNEI. V lost 8 bases and J 5 bases, leaving 12 bases between the germline ends. The CDR3 runs 12 residues.

V gene TRBV11-3 combines with J gene TRBJ2-3, with a tentative D call TRBD2 (6 bases). V was trimmed by 3 bases and J by 2 bases, leaving 12 bases between them. This CDR3 is built from 15 residues. CDR1 SGHNT and CDR2 YENEEA come from the germline V gene. The CDR3 is CASSFGGIITDTQYF. CDR3 nucleotides: TGTGCCAGCAGCTTTGGGGGGATTATCACAGATACGCAGTATTTT.